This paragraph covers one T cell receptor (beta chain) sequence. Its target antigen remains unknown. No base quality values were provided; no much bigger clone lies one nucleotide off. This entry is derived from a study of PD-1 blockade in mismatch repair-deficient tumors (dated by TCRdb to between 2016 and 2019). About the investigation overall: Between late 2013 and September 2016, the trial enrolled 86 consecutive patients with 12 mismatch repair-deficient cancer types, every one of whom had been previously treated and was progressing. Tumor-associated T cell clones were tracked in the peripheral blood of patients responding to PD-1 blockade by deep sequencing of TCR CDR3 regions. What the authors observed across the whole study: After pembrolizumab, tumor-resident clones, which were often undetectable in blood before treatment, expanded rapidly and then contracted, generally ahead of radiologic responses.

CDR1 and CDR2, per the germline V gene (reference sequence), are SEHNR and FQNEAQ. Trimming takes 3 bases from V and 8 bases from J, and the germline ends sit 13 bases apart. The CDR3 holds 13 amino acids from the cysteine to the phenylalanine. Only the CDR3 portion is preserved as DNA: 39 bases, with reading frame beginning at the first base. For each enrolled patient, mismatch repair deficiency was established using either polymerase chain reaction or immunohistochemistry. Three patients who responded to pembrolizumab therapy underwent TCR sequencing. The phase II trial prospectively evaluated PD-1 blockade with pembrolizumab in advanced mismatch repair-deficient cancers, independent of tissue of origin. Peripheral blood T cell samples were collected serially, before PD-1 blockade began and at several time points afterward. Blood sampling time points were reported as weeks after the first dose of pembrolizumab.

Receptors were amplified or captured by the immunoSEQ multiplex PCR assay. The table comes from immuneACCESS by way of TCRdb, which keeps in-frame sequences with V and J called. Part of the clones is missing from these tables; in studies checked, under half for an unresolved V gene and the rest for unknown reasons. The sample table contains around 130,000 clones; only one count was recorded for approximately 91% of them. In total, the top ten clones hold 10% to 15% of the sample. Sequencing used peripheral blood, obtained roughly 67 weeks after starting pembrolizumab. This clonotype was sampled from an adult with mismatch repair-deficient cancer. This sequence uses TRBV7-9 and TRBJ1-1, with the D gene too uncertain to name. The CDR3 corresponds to CASSFGSGLEAFF. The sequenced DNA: TGTGCCAGCAGCTTTGGGTCAGGATTAGAAGCTTTCTTT.